These 17 T cell receptor beta chains were sequenced from one sample in a study of CD8+ T cells in alopecia areata. RNA was extracted and reverse transcribed into cDNA as the sequencing template. This table comes from immunoSEQ multiplex PCR, and its TCRdb copy is limited to in-frame clones, with some not included. Counted here are some 180,000 clones, around 49% occurring once; the ten biggest clones make up over 9.5%. Sample treatment: oral pan-JAK inhibitor, 5-10 mg twice daily. The sample consisted of CD8+ T cells sorted from blood, taken around week 54, from a patient treated with tofacitinib. These receptors were collected from a human donor with alopecia areata.

The chain couples TRBV2 to TRBJ1-1, with D hard to call. This CDR3 comprises 16 residues. CDR1 is SNHLY and CDR2 is FYNNEI in the germline V gene. The V and J ends lost 3 bases and 1 base respectively, with 15 bases between them. As DNA, the CDR3 is TGTGCCAGCAGTGAGGCGCAATCCGTGAGGAACACTGAAGCTTTCTTT. This codes for CASSEAQSVRNTEAFF.

This clone has a handful of counts. This chain links TRBV29-1 with TRBJ1-3; D is unclear. Trimming removed 0 bases from V and 0 bases from J, with 6 bases in between. The CDR3 spans 14 residues. Germline V gene sequence: CDR1 SQVTM, CDR2 ANQGSEA. DNA for the CDR3: TGCAGCGTTGAAGAAGTCCTCTCTGGAAACACCATATATTTT. Protein product: CSVEEVLSGNTIYF. Filled out from reference TRBV29-1 and TRBJ1-3, the complete variable domain reads SAVISQKPSRDICQRGTSLTIQCQVDSQVTMMFWYRQQPGQSLTLIATANQGSEATYESGFVIDKFPISRPNLTFSTLTVSNMSPEDSSIYLCSVEEVLSGNTIYFGEGSWLTVV.

The table lists this clone with a few counts. The genes are TRBV7-2 and TRBJ1-5; D remains unclear. Germline V gene sequence: CDR1 SGHTA, CDR2 FQGNSA. The CDR3 runs to 12 residues. Trimming left V 5 bases short and J 1 base short, with 3 bases between. CDR3 loop: CASSQSNQPQHF. The CDR3 nucleotides read TGTGCCAGCAGCCAGAGCAATCAGCCCCAGCATTTT.

This clone appeared a few times. Other DNA sequences in the same sample also yield this CDR3. This chain uses TRBV13 with TRBJ2-5, with D maybe TRBD2 (6 bases). CDR3 length: 15 residues. Germline loops: CDR1 PRHDT, CDR2 FYEKMQ (reference sequence). The ends were cut back, 0 bases at V and 1 base at J, with 9 bases in the middle. The CDR3: CASSLGGTGQETQYF. In DNA form, the CDR3 reads TGTGCCAGCAGCTTAGGTGGGACTGGCCAAGAGACCCAGTACTTC.

This clone was observed a few times. The CDR3 loop is CASSLNAGQPQHF. In nucleotides, the CDR3 is TGTGCCAGCAGCTTGAACGCAGGTCAGCCCCAGCATTTT. The chain has TRBV11-2 and TRBJ1-5; D is uncertain. Deletions cut 3 bases from V and 6 bases from J, with 9 bases between. The CDR3 sequence is 13 residues long. Germline CDR1 is SGHAT and CDR2 is FQNNGV.

This clone was detected only a few times. Here the CDR3 DNA reads TGTGCCAGCAGGTGGCTGGGCACCGGGGAGCTGTTTTTT. Its translation is CASRWLGTGELFF. The chain couples TRBV6-5 to TRBJ2-2; D gene ambiguous. With 6 bases removed from V and 4 bases from J, the gap between germline ends came to 9 bases. The germline V gene has CDR1 MNHEY and CDR2 SVGAGI. The CDR3 runs to 13 residues.

This clone was observed a handful of times. The J gene is TRBJ2-5, the V gene TRBV2; 10 nucleotides align to TRBD2. Germline V gene data show CDR1 as SNHLY and CDR2 as FYNNEI. This CDR3 is built from 14 residues. With V trimmed by 6 bases and J by 1 base, 2 bases remained unmatched. The CDR3 DNA is TGTGCCAGCAGAGAGCGGGGGGGCCAAGAGACCCAGTACTTC. Translating it yields CASRERGGQETQYF.

The CDR3 region has the DNA TGTGCCTGGAGCGCTGGCCAGGGACGGATCTACGAGCAGTACTTC. This gives the protein CAWSAGQGRIYEQYF. V is TRBV30 and J is TRBJ2-5; the D call may be TRBD1 or TRBD2 (5 bases each). The DNA end lines up better with TRBJ2-7; the J call may be wrong. CDR3 length: 15 amino acids. Germline V CDR1 and CDR2: GTSNPN, SVGIG (reference sequence).

The V and J genes are TRBV4-2 and TRBJ2-7, with D maybe TRBD1 (5 bases). CDR1 and CDR2 from the germline V gene are LGHNA and YNFKEQ. V was clipped by 0 bases and J by 1 base, with 7 bases between them. The CDR3 is made up of 14 amino acids. The CDR3 sequence: CASSQDDSSYEQYF. Written as DNA, the CDR3 is TGTGCCAGCAGCCAAGACGACAGTTCCTACGAGCAGTACTTC.

This clone was seen more than once but under ten times. This chain uses TRBV13 with TRBJ2-7, with a tentative D call TRBD1 (5 bases). CDR1 and CDR2 from the germline V gene are PRHDT and FYEKMQ (reference sequence). Trimming left V 6 bases short and J 1 base short, with 10 bases between. This CDR3 comprises 13 residues. CDR3 DNA sequence: TGTGCCAGCAGAGGGGCGCCTTCCTACGAGCAGTACTTC. Protein: CASRGAPSYEQYF.

The chain joins TRBV18 to TRBJ1-2; D remains unclear. V was shortened by 0 bases and J by 4 bases, with 9 bases between the two germline ends. The CDR3 is 14 residues long. The germline V gene encodes CDR1 KGHSH and CDR2 LQKENI. Here the CDR3 reads CASSPPIEGYGYTF. CDR3 DNA: TGTGCCAGCTCACCACCGATCGAGGGCTATGGCTACACCTTC.

This rearrangement joins TRBV19 to TRBJ2-7; 7 positions agree with TRBD1. Per germline, CDR1 LNHDA and CDR2 SQIVND (reference sequence). Trimming at V came to 6 bases and at J to 5 bases, leaving 10 bases not matched to a gene. The CDR3 loop spans 14 amino acids. The CDR3 DNA sequence: TGTGCCAGTAGCACCCCGGGACAGAGCGACGAGCAGTACTTC. Translating gives CASSTPGQSDEQYF. Full variable domain (missing parts from reference TRBV19 and TRBJ2-7): DGGITQSPKYLFRKEGQNVTLSCEQNLNHDAMYWYRQDPGQGLRLIYYSQIVNDFQKGDIAEGYSVSREKKESFPLTVTSAQKNPTAFYLCASSTPGQSDEQYFGPGTRLTVT.

J is TRBJ2-1 and V is TRBV4-3; D remains ambiguous. The CDR3 runs to 16 residues. Germline values: CDR1 LGHNA, CDR2 YSLEER. V was cut by 4 bases and J by 2 bases, with 15 bases left in between. This CDR3 reads CASSPSETPAYNEQFF. The CDR3, as DNA: TGCGCCAGCAGCCCCTCCGAGACCCCAGCCTACAATGAGCAGTTCTTC.

The rearrangement uses TRBV7-9 and TRBJ2-7; weak D call: TRBD2 (6 bases). Germline-derived CDR1 and CDR2 are SEHNR and FQNEAQ (reference sequence). The CDR3 spans 13 residues. The ends were cut back, 10 bases at V and 3 bases at J, with 16 bases in the middle. The CDR3 region has the DNA TGTGCCACCGACGCGGGGCTCGGCTACGAGCAGTACTTC. Protein sequence: CATDAGLGYEQYF.

The rearrangement uses TRBV6-5 and TRBJ2-1; 7 bases are shared with TRBD2. The germline V gene encodes CDR1 MNHEY and CDR2 SVGAGI. The CDR3 runs to 16 residues. V gave up 4 bases and J gave up 4 bases; unmatched junction bases: 10. CDR3: CASSSGWAGEYNEQFF. The CDR3 nucleotides are TGTGCCAGCAGTTCAGGCTGGGCGGGGGAGTACAATGAGCAGTTCTTC.

This clone was seen a handful of times. This rearrangement joins TRBV10-3 to TRBJ2-1; D not resolved. The V end lost 3 bases, the J end lost 7 bases, and 19 bases lay between the germline ends. The CDR3 has 16 residues. CDR1 is ENHRY and CDR2 is SYGVKD in the germline V gene. This CDR3 reads CAISERKLQQRNEQFF. CDR3 in DNA: TGTGCCATCAGTGAAAGAAAGCTACAACAACGGAATGAGCAGTTCTTC.

The V and J genes are TRBV9 and TRBJ2-5, with 10 bases identical to TRBD1. Germline trimming cut 0 bases from V and 5 bases from J; bases unmatched to any gene: 4. Per the germline V gene, CDR1 is SGDLS and CDR2 is YYNGEE. The CDR3 sequence is 15 residues long. The CDR3 region is CASSVGTGGTETQYF. CDR3 nucleotide sequence: TGTGCCAGCAGCGTAGGGACAGGGGGGACCGAGACCCAGTACTTC. The entire variable domain, with the rest obtained from reference TRBV9 and TRBJ2-5, is as follows: DSGVTQTPKHLITATGQRVTLRCSPRSGDLSVYWYQQSLDQGLQFLIQYYNGEERAKGNILERFSAQQFPDLHSELNLSSLELGDSALYFCASSVGTGGTETQYFGPGTRLLVL.